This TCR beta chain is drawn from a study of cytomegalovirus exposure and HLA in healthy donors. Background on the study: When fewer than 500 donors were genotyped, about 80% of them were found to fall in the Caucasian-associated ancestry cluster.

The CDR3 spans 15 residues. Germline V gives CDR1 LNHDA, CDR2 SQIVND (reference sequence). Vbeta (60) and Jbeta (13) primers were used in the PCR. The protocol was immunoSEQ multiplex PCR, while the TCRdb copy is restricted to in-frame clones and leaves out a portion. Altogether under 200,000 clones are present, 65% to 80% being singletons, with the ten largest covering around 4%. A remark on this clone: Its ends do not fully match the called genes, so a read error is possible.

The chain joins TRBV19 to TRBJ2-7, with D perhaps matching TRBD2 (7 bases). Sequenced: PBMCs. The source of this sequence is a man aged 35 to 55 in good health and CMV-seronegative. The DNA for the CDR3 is TGTGCCAGTATTATAGGGGAGGGGGAGGCCTACGAGCAGTACTTC. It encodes CASIIGEGEAYEQYF.